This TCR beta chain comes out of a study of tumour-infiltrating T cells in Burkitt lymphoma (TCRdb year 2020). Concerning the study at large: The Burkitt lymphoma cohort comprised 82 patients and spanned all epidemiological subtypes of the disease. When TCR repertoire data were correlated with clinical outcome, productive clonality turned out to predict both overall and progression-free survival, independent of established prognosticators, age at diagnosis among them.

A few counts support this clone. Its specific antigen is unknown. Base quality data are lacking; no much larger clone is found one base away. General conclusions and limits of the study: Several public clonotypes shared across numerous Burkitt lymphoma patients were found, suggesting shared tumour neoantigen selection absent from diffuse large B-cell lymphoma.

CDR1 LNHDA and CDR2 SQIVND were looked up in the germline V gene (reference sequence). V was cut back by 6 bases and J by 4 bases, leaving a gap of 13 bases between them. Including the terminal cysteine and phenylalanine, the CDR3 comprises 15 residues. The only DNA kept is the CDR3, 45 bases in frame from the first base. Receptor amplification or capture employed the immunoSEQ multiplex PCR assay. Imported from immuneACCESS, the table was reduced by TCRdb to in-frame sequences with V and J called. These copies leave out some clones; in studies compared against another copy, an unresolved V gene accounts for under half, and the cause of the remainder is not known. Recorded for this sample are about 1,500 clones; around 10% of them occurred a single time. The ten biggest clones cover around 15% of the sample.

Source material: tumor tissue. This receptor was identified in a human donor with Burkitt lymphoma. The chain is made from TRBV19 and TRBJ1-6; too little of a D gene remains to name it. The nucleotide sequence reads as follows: TGTGCCAGTAGGAGATCCGGGAATTATAATTCACCCCTCCACTTT. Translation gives CASRRSGNYNSPLHF.